Below are 27 T cell receptor beta chains sequenced from a single sample in a study of CXCR3-negative and CXCR3-positive naive CD8 T cells (dated by TCRdb to between 2018 and 2020). This sample was sequenced with a NextSeq 550. The Human TCR Profiling Kit (MiLaboratory) was used to prepare UMI-labeled 5' RACE TRB cDNA libraries. Each entry corresponds to one CDR3 protein sequence from reads that TCRdb reprocessed, and DNA is not given. The record for this sample contains approximately 83,000 distinct CDR3 sequences. The ten largest make up 1.6% of the sample. Sequencing was carried out using naive CXCR3- CD8+ T cells from blood. Reading the label with the study, this specimen's cell subset or site is: CD45RO-CCR7+CD27+CD95- naive CD8+ T cells lacking CXCR3 (TNR3-). The receptors originated from a human donor in good health. Some clones in this sample may be carry-over from other donors' samples.

The genes are TRBV9 and TRBJ2-2; TCRdb indicates TRBD1, and absent DNA this call remains unverified. CDR1 SGDLS and CDR2 YYNGEE come from the germline V gene. The CDR3 loop spans 15 amino acids. The CDR3 protein is CASRGGGTNTGELFF.

The chain carries TRBV19 and TRBJ1-1; there is no DNA to check the TCRdb D call of TRBD1. This CDR3 contains 15 residues. Germline V CDR1 and CDR2: LNHDA, SQIVND (reference sequence). The CDR3 protein is CASTAGSRGLTEAFF.

The chain combines TRBV4-3 with TRBJ2-1; lacking DNA, the TRBD2 call made by TCRdb goes unchecked. The CDR3 is made up of 13 amino acids. Germline V gives CDR1 LGHNA, CDR2 YSLEER. The CDR3 protein is CASSQSGTTEQFF.

The V gene is TRBV15, the J gene TRBJ1-2; TCRdb proposes TRBD1, but this gene call is untestable without DNA. The CDR3 has 15 amino acids. Per the germline V gene, CDR1 is LNHNV and CDR2 is YYDKDF (reference sequence). CDR3 loop: CATSRVRDPVDGYTF. Supplemented by reference TRBV15 and TRBJ1-2, the full variable domain reads DAMVIQNPRYQVTQFGKPVTLSCSQTLNHNVMYWYQQKSSQAPKLLFHYYDKDFNNEADTPDNFQSRRPNTSFCFLDIRSPGLGDTAMYLCATSRVRDPVDGYTFGSGTRLTVV.

The V call is TRBV25-1, the J call TRBJ1-2. Germline CDR1 reads MGHDK; CDR2 reads SYGVNS. The CDR3 covers 15 residues. The CDR3: CASSEARVANYGYTF.

The gene calls are TRBV28 and TRBJ2-4. CDR3 size: 13 residues. CDR1 MDHEN and CDR2 SYDVKM come from the germline V gene. The CDR3 is CASSDPAKNIQYF.

CDR3 loop: CASRESSTDTQYF. V gene TRBV2 combines with J gene TRBJ2-3. CDR1 is SNHLY, CDR2 FYNNEI, per germline. The CDR3 sequence is 13 residues long.

The chain employs TRBV11-2 and TRBJ2-1; TCRdb selects TRBD2, and the lack of DNA leaves this call unchecked. CDR1 SGHAT and CDR2 FQNNGV come from the germline V gene. The CDR3 consists of 16 residues. This chain's CDR3 is CASSLYGLAAYNEQFF.

The J gene is TRBJ2-3, the V gene TRBV29-1; no DNA is available, so the TRBD1 call from TCRdb remains unchecked. The CDR3 length is 16 residues. Germline-derived CDR1 and CDR2 are SQVTM and ANQGSEA. The CDR3 sequence is CSDGPQGAGYTDTQYF.

This chain joins TRBV29-1 and TRBJ2-1; TCRdb outputs TRBD2, but without DNA this stays unchecked. The CDR3 extends over 19 amino acids. Germline values: CDR1 SQVTM, CDR2 ANQGSEA. The CDR3 region is CSVDRFGLAGVSAYNEQFF.

The chain has TRBV5-4 and TRBJ1-1; absent DNA, TCRdb's TRBD1 call cannot be checked. CDR3 size: 14 residues. Germline V gene lookup returns CDR1 SGHNT and CDR2 YYREEE (reference sequence). Here the CDR3 reads CASSPVRGNTEAFF. Supplemented by reference TRBV5-4 and TRBJ1-1, the full variable domain reads ETGVTQSPTHLIKTRGQQVTLRCSSQSGHNTVSWYQQALGQGPQFIFQYYREEENGRGNFPPRFSGLQFPNYSSELNVNALELDDSALYLCASSPVRGNTEAFFGQGTRLTVV.

The rearrangement uses TRBV13 and TRBJ2-3. Per germline, CDR1 PRHDT and CDR2 FYEKMQ (reference sequence). CDR3 length: 12 amino acids. The CDR3 sequence is CASSPVSGTQYF.

V gene TRBV12-3 or TRBV12-4 combines with J gene TRBJ2-2; the TCRdb D gene call, TRBD1, has no DNA to confirm it. The CDR3 is 15 residues long. This CDR3 reads CASSYLSGGWGELFF.

The gene calls are TRBV11-2 and TRBJ2-7; the D call from TCRdb, TRBD1, cannot be confirmed without DNA. The CDR3 length is 14 residues. CDR1 is SGHAT, CDR2 FQNNGV, per germline. The CDR3 sequence is CASSLGDSTYEQYF.

The chain combines TRBV7-9 with TRBJ2-3; absent DNA, TCRdb's TRBD2 call cannot be checked. This CDR3 has 16 residues. Per germline, CDR1 SEHNR and CDR2 FQNEAQ (reference sequence). This CDR3 reads CASKSGREPDTDTQYF.

This chain connects TRBV7-9 to TRBJ1-1; the D gene TCRdb calls, TRBD1, cannot be checked with no DNA. The CDR3 sequence is 17 residues long. Germline CDR1 is SEHNR and CDR2 is FQNEAQ (reference sequence). CDR3: CASSLSQGPSWRTEAFF.

V gene TRBV6-2 or TRBV6-3 combines with J gene TRBJ2-2; TCRdb gives TRBD2 as the D gene, but with no DNA this cannot be confirmed. Germline CDR1 MNHEY, CDR2 SVGEGT. The CDR3 is 16 residues long. CDR3 residues: CASTLLSQSNTGELFF.

The CDR3: CSSSLRLAGSYNEQFF. This rearrangement joins TRBV7-3 to TRBJ2-1; TCRdb proposes TRBD2, but this gene call is untestable without DNA. The CDR3 extends over 16 amino acids. Germline CDR1 is SGHTA and CDR2 is FQGTGA.

The CDR3 reads CASSLTLTGARYNEQFF. The rearrangement uses TRBV12-3 or TRBV12-4 and TRBJ2-1; the D gene TCRdb calls, TRBD1, cannot be checked with no DNA. The CDR3 runs 17 residues.

CDR3 residues: CASSQAPPGLAYTGELFF. This chain joins TRBV3-1 and TRBJ2-2; the TRBD2 assignment by TCRdb is unverifiable without DNA. The CDR3 runs 18 residues. Germline loops: CDR1 LGHDT, CDR2 YNNKEL (reference sequence). Full variable domain (rest looked up from reference TRBV3-1 and TRBJ2-2): DTAVSQTPKYLVTQMGNDKSIKCEQNLGHDTMYWYKQDSKKFLKIMFSYNNKELIINETVPNRFSPKSPDKAHLNLHINSLELGDSAVYFCASSQAPPGLAYTGELFFGEGSRLTVL.

The rearrangement joins TRBV9 to TRBJ1-3. CDR1 is SGDLS and CDR2 is YYNGEE in the germline V gene. CDR3 length equals 17 residues. The CDR3 here is CASSKGSATLSGNTIYF.

CDR3 sequence reads: CASSQGLAGTYEQYF. V is TRBV28 and J is TRBJ2-7; the TRBD2 assignment by TCRdb is unverifiable without DNA. CDR1 is MDHEN and CDR2 is SYDVKM in the germline V gene. CDR3 length: 15 amino acids.

V and J are TRBV5-6 and TRBJ1-1. This CDR3 region has 12 residues. CDR1 is SGHDT and CDR2 is YYEEEE in the germline V gene. This CDR3 is CASSLSGTEAFF.

The chain joins TRBV7-2 to TRBJ2-7. This CDR3 is 14 amino acids long. In germline, CDR1 is SGHTA, CDR2 FQGNSA. CDR3 protein: CASSLDTISYEQYF.

The rearrangement links TRBV3-1 to TRBJ2-1; no DNA is available, so the TRBD1 call from TCRdb remains unchecked. CDR1 and CDR2 from the germline V gene are LGHDT and YNNKEL (reference sequence). The CDR3 covers 16 residues. CDR3 amino acids: CASSQGEGLEGDEQFF.

The chain links TRBV28 to TRBJ2-1; the D call of TRBD1 rests on TCRdb alone, since no DNA is present to check it. Germline V lookup: CDR1 MDHEN, CDR2 SYDVKM. This CDR3 is built from 15 residues. CDR3 region: CASLKGGSEYNEQFF.

The chain couples TRBV29-1 to TRBJ2-7; without DNA, the TCRdb call of TRBD2 cannot be checked. The CDR3 runs to 14 residues. CDR1 is SQVTM, CDR2 ANQGSEA, per germline. The CDR3 is CSVESGRGPYEQYF.